This T cell receptor beta chain comes out of a study of T-cell memory formation after mild COVID-19. From the 5' RACE reads, TCRdb called clonotypes with MiXCR, one entry per CDR3 protein. The data contain 450,000 to 650,000 distinct CDR3 sequences, about 20% of them singletons. As regards this clonotype: Its antigen is not identified.

The study's findings and limits: For second-wave clones that peaked at day 37, SARS-CoV-2 specificity went unverified. Pre-infection memory harbored some responding clones, suggesting cross-reactive memory joined.

The sample comprised PBMCs or a T cell subset sorted from them (not recorded which). The sequence was collected from an adult woman who had mild COVID-19 (a few samples of this study predate the infection). Cell type and time point are not known.

For the CDR3, the DNA is TGCAGCGTTGAAGGAGGACATGTCGAGCAGTACTTC. Translated: CSVEGGHVEQYF. This chain joins TRBV29-1 and TRBJ2-7, with D perhaps TRBD1 (5 bases). V lost 1 base to trimming and J lost 6 bases, with 10 bases between them. CDR3 size: 12 residues. Germline CDR1 is SQVTM and CDR2 is ANQGSEA.